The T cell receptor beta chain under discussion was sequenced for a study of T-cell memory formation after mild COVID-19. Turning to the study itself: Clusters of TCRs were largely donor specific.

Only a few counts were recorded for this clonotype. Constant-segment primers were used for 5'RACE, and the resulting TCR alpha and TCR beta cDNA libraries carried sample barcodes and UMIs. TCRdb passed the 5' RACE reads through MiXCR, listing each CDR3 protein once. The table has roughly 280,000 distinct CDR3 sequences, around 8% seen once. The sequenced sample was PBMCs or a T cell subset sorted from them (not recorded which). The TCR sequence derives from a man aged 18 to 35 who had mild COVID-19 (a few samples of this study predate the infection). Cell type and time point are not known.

CDR3 nucleotides: TGTGCCAGCAGCTTACTCAGGGGAGGGACTGAAGCTTTCTTT. Translation: CASSLLRGGTEAFF. This rearrangement joins TRBV7-2 to TRBJ1-1, with TRBD1 as a possible D gene (6 bases). Trimming shortened V by 2 bases and J by 5 bases, and 12 bases separated the two germline ends. The CDR3 spans 14 residues. Germline V gene sequence: CDR1 SGHTA, CDR2 FQGNSA.